This T cell receptor beta chain stems from a study of T cell responses to AZD1222 COVID-19 vaccine. On this clone itself: Its antigen is as yet unknown.

Study-level points and caveats: The reported proportion of spike-specific TCRs targeting unmutated variant regions was nearly half.

This CDR3 is 18 amino acids long. Germline V gene data show CDR1 as LGHDT and CDR2 as YNNKEL (reference sequence). V was clipped by 1 base and J by 7 bases, with 23 bases between them. Clones were read by immunoSEQ multiplex PCR, and TCRdb kept only the in-frame ones, dropping some. The data show 90,000 to 120,000 clones, about 85% seen once. This chain joins TRBV3-1 (or the pseudogene TRBV3-2) and TRBJ2-1; no clear D gene. The receptor's source is an adult who received the AZD1222 COVID-19 vaccine. The sequenced sample was peripheral blood, obtained 28 days after the second AZD1222 dose. CDR3 sequence (DNA): TGTGCCAGCAGCCAAGTTCTAGAACGGGTCAATACCTGGAATGAGCAGTTCTTC. Translating gives CASSQVLERVNTWNEQFF.